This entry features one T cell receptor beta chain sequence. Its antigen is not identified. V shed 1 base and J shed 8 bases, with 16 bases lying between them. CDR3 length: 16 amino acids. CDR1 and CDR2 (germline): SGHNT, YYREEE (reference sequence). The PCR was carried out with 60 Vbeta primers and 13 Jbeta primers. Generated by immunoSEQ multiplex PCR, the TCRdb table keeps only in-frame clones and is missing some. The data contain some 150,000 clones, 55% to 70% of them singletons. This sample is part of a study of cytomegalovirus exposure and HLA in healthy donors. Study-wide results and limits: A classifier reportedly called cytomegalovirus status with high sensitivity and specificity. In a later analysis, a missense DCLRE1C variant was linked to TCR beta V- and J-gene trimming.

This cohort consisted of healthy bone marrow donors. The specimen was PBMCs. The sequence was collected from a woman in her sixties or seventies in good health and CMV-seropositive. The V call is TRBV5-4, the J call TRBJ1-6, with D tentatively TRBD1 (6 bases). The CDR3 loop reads CASSLPSTGLDSPLHF. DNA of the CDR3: TGTGCCAGCAGCTTGCCCTCCACAGGGTTGGATTCACCCCTCCACTTT.